Sequencing of this T cell receptor beta chain was carried out in a study of cytomegalovirus exposure and HLA in healthy donors. Overall study context: A prior analysis found 117 million unique TCR beta sequences from some 190 million T cells.

With 60 Vbeta and 13 Jbeta primers, the PCR was carried out. Using immunoSEQ multiplex PCR, the repertoire was profiled, and TCRdb retains in-frame clones only, with some absent. The sample is made up of 120,000 to 150,000 clones, and the top ten hold about 2.5% of it. Notes on the study in general: Both high specificity and high sensitivity reportedly marked the classifier's diagnosis of cytomegalovirus status. As a later analysis revealed, the rate of TCR association differed by HLA locus, with DRB1 most and HLA-C fewest. It was assumed in the presence/absence analyses that sequencing depth was roughly uniform across donors.

About this clone itself: Its target is unknown.

Germline lookup yields CDR1 ENHRY and CDR2 SYGVKD. J was trimmed by 4 bases and V by 5 bases; bases with no gene match: 6. The CDR3 runs to 16 residues. The rearrangement uses TRBV10-3 and TRBJ2-6, with 9 bases lining up with TRBD1. The sample taken for sequencing was PBMCs. This sequence was found in a man aged 35 to 55 in good health and CMV-seronegative. CDR3 sequence (DNA): TGTGCCATCAGTCCCGGGACAGGGACCGGGGCCAACGTCCTGACTTTC. Translation: CAISPGTGTGANVLTF.